Following are 4 T cell receptor beta chains from one sample sequenced in a study of cytomegalovirus exposure and HLA in healthy donors. 60 Vbeta and 13 Jbeta primers were used in PCR. Method: immunoSEQ multiplex PCR; TCRdb's copy keeps in-frame clones and lacks some. The sample contains 150,000 or so clones, roughly 79% of which appear only once. Source material: PBMCs. These receptors all come from a middle-aged man in good health and CMV-seropositive.

The chain carries TRBV28 and TRBJ1-5; D ambiguous. Germline V CDR1 and CDR2: MDHEN, SYDVKM. V shed 3 bases and J shed 6 bases, with 12 bases lying between them. This CDR3 contains 14 residues. CDR3 sequence (DNA): TGTGCCAGCAGTTTTGGTCCACCGAGTCAGCCCCAGCATTTT. Translation gives CASSFGPPSQPQHF.

This clone was counted only a few times. The genes are TRBV6-5 and TRBJ2-7, with 11 bases lining up with TRBD2. This CDR3 region has 15 residues. The germline V gene encodes CDR1 MNHEY and CDR2 SVGAGI. The ends lost 3 bases at V and 4 bases at J; junction bases unmatched: 5. CDR3 bases: TGTGCCAGCAGTTATTCTCTAGCGGGAGGTTACGAGCAGTACTTC. Its translation: CASSYSLAGGYEQYF.

The rearrangement uses TRBV18 and TRBJ1-1, with TRBD1 matching 7 bases. Germline V gene sequence: CDR1 KGHSH, CDR2 LQKENI. Trimming at V came to 4 bases and at J to 4 bases, leaving 6 bases not matched to a gene. The CDR3 runs to 14 residues. The CDR3 reads CASSRGGMGTEAFF. DNA of the CDR3: TGTGCCAGCTCACGAGGGGGCATGGGCACTGAAGCTTTCTTT. The entire variable domain, with the rest obtained from reference TRBV18 and TRBJ1-1, is as follows: NAGVMQNPRHLVRRRGQEARLRCSPMKGHSHVYWYRQLPEEGLKFMVYLQKENIIDESGMPKERFSAEFPKEGPSILRIQQVVRGDSAAYFCASSRGGMGTEAFFGQGTRLTVV.

This chain links TRBV7-9 with TRBJ2-1; a possible D gene is TRBD1 (5 bases). Germline V gene sequence: CDR1 SEHNR, CDR2 FQNEAQ (reference sequence). Trimming removed 1 base at V and 9 bases at J, with 13 bases between. This CDR3 comprises 14 residues. The CDR3, as DNA: TGTGCCAGCAGCTTAGACGCAGGGTTGGGTGAGCAGTTCTTC. Protein sequence: CASSLDAGLGEQFF.